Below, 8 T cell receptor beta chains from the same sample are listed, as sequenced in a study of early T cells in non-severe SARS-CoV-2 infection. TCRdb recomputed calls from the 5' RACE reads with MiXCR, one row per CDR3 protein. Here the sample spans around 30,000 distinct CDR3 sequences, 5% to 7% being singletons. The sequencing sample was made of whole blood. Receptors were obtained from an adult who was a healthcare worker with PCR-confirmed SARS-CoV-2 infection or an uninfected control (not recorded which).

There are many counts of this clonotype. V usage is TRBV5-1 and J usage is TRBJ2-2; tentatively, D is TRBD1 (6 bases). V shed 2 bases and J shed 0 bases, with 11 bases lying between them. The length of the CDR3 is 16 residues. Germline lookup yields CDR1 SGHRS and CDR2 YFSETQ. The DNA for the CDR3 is TGCGCCAGCAGCTTACAGGGTTACTCGAACACCGGGGAGCTGTTTTTT. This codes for CASSLQGYSNTGELFF.

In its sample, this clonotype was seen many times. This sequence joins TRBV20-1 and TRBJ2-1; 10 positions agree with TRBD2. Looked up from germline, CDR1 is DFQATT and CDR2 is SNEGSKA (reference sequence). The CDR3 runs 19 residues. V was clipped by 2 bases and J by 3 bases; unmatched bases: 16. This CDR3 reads CSARLAGESPTSYYNEQFF. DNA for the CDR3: TGCAGTGCTAGACTAGCGGGGGAATCGCCCACCTCCTACTACAATGAGCAGTTCTTC.

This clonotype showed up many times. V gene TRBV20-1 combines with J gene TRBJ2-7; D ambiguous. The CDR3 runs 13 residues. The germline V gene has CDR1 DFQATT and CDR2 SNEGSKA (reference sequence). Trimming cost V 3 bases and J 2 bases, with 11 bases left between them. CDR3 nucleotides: TGCAGTGCTAGTAAGCCTCTAGCCTACGAGCAGTACTTC. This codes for CSASKPLAYEQYF.

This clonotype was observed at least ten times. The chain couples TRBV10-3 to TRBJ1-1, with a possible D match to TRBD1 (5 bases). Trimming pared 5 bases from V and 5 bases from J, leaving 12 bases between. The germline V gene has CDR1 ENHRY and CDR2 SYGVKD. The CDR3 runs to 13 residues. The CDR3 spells CAISSRDDTEAFF. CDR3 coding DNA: TGTGCCATCAGTTCCCGGGACGATACTGAAGCTTTCTTT.

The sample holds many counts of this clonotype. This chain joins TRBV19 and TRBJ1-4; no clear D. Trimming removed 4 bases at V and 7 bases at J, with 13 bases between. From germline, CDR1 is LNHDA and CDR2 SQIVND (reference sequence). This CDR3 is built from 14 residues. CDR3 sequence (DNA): TGTGCCAGTAGTACCTTCGGATTTGGTGAAAAACTGTTTTTT. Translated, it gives CASSTFGFGEKLFF. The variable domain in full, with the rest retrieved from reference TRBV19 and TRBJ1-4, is DGGITQSPKYLFRKEGQNVTLSCEQNLNHDAMYWYRQDPGQGLRLIYYSQIVNDFQKGDIAEGYSVSREKKESFPLTVTSAQKNPTAFYLCASSTFGFGEKLFFGSGTQLSVL.

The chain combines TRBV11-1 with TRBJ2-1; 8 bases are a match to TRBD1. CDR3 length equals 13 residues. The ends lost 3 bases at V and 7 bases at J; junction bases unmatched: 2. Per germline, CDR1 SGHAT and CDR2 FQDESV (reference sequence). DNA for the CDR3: TGTGCCAGCAGCTTTGACAGGGGAAATGAGCAGTTCTTC. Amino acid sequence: CASSFDRGNEQFF.

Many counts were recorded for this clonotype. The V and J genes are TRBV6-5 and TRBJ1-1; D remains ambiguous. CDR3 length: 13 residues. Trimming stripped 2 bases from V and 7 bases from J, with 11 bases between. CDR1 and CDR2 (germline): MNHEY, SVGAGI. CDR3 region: CASSYTGSREAFF. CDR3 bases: TGTGCCAGCAGTTACACTGGGTCGCGTGAAGCTTTCTTT.

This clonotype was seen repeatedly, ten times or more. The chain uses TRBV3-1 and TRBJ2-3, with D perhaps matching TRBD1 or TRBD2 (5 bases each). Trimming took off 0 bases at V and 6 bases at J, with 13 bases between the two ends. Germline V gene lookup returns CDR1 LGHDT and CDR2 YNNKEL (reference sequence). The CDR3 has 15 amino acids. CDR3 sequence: CASSQETRGRDTQYF. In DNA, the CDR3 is TGTGCCAGCAGCCAAGAAACGAGGGGTCGGGATACGCAGTATTTT.